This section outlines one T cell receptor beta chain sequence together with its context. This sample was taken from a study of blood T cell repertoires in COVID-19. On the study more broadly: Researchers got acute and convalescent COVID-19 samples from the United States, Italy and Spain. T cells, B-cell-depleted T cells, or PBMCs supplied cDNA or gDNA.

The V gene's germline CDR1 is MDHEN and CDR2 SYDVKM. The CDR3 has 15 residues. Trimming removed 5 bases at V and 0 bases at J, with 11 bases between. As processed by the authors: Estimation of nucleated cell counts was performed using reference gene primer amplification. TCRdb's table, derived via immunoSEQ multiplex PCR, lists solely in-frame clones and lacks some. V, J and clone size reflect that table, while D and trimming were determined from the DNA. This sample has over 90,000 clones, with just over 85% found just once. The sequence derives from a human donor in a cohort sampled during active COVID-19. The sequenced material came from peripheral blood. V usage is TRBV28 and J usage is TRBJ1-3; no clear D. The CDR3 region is CASSNTESSGNTIYF. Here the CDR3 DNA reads TGTGCCAGCAGTAACACGGAGAGCTCTGGAAACACCATATATTTT.